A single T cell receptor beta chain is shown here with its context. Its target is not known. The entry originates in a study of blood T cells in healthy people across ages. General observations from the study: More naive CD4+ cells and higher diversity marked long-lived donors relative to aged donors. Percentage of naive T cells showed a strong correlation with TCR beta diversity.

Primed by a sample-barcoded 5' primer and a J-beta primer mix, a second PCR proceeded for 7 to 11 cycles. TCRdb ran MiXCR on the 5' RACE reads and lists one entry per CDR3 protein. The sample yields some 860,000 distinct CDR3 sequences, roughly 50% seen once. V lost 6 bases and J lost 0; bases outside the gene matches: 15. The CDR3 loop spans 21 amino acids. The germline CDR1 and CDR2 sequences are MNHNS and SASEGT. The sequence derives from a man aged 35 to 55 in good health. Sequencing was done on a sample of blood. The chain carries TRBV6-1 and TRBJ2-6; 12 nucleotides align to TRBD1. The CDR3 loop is CASSSKPGQGAGGSGANVLTF. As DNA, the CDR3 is TGTGCCAGCAGCTCTAAACCGGGACAGGGGGCTGGGGGCTCTGGGGCCAACGTCCTGACTTTC.